What follows are 14 T cell receptor beta chains derived from one specimen sequenced in a study of T cell responses to AZD1222 COVID-19 vaccine. Clones were read by immunoSEQ multiplex PCR, and TCRdb kept only the in-frame ones, dropping some. The sample holds fewer than 120,000 clones, approximately 94% seen once. The sample in question was peripheral blood, obtained 28 days after the second AZD1222 dose. The receptor source for this set is an adult who received the AZD1222 COVID-19 vaccine.

The rearrangement uses TRBV7-9 and TRBJ2-1; D is perhaps TRBD2 (5 bases). The CDR3 sequence is 14 residues long. CDR1 and CDR2 from the germline V gene are SEHNR and FQNEAQ (reference sequence). The ends were cut back, 8 bases at V and 8 bases at J, with 19 bases in the middle. Here the CDR3 reads CASQPGLLVDEQFF. The CDR3 DNA sequence: TGTGCCAGCCAACCGGGATTGCTCGTAGATGAGCAGTTCTTC.

The chain combines TRBV9 with TRBJ1-2; no clear D. The CDR3 extends over 13 amino acids. The V end was cut by 0 bases, the J end by 5 bases, with 8 bases between. The V gene's germline CDR1 is SGDLS and CDR2 YYNGEE. CDR3 protein: CASSVGDGYGYTF. CDR3 sequence (DNA): TGTGCCAGCAGCGTAGGGGATGGGTATGGCTACACCTTC.

This clone was seen more than once but under ten times. The CDR3 reads CASSSQEGSYEQYF. The DNA of the CDR3 is TGTGCCAGCAGTTCACAGGAAGGGTCCTACGAGCAGTACTTC. This chain joins TRBV5-4 and TRBJ2-7; maybe TRBD1 (5 bases). V shed 5 bases and J shed 1 base, with 13 bases lying between them. This CDR3 comprises 14 residues. The germline V gene has CDR1 SGHNT and CDR2 YYREEE (reference sequence).

The genes are TRBV6-5 and TRBJ1-5; D is ambiguous. Trimming shortened V by 10 bases and J by 6 bases, and 19 bases separated the two germline ends. Germline V gene lookup returns CDR1 MNHEY and CDR2 SVGAGI. CDR3 length: 14 residues. The CDR3 is CATLRPDQSQPQHF. The CDR3 DNA reads TGTGCCACCCTGAGGCCGGATCAATCTCAGCCCCAGCATTTT.

The chain has TRBV3-1 (or the pseudogene TRBV3-2) and TRBJ1-3; D unclear. The CDR3 is 13 residues long. From germline, CDR1 is LGHDT and CDR2 YNNKEL (reference sequence). V was trimmed by 2 bases and J by 8 bases, leaving 10 bases between them. CDR3: CASSQPARDTIYF. Here the CDR3 DNA reads TGTGCCAGCAGCCAACCTGCTCGGGACACCATATATTTT.

This clone was observed once. The J gene is TRBJ2-2, the V gene TRBV9; D is undetermined. Per germline, CDR1 SGDLS and CDR2 YYNGEE. The CDR3 runs to 14 residues. V was clipped by 0 bases and J by 4 bases, with 7 bases between them. The CDR3 loop is CASSVVLSTGELFF. DNA for the CDR3: TGTGCCAGCAGCGTAGTTCTGAGCACCGGGGAGCTGTTTTTT.

The rearrangement joins TRBV10-1 to TRBJ2-1, with unresolved D. Germline assignment: CDR1 WNHNN and CDR2 SYGVQD (reference sequence). V lost 2 bases to trimming and J lost 0 bases, with 8 bases between them. The CDR3 runs 15 residues. For the CDR3, the DNA is TGCGCCAGCAGTGAGAATTCGGGCTCCTACAATGAGCAGTTCTTC. Its translation: CASSENSGSYNEQFF.

This clone appeared once. This chain joins TRBV10-3 and TRBJ2-7; D is possibly TRBD2 (6 bases). The CDR3 extends over 16 amino acids. Trimming took 3 bases from V and 1 from J, leaving 16 bases between them. Germline V gene sequence: CDR1 ENHRY, CDR2 SYGVKD. In DNA, the CDR3 is TGTGCCATCAGTGATTCCCCGGGACTCCCTTCCTACGAGCAGTACTTC. Its translation is CAISDSPGLPSYEQYF.

The chain joins TRBV19 to TRBJ2-2, with D possibly called TRBD1 or TRBD2 (5 bases each). This CDR3 has 13 amino acids. V lost 9 bases to trimming and J lost 5 bases, with 13 bases between them. Germline CDR1 LNHDA, CDR2 SQIVND (reference sequence). CDR3: CASHRDETGELFF. Here the CDR3 DNA reads TGTGCCAGCCACCGGGACGAAACCGGGGAGCTGTTTTTT. Supplemented by reference TRBV19 and TRBJ2-2, the full variable domain reads DGGITQSPKYLFRKEGQNVTLSCEQNLNHDAMYWYRQDPGQGLRLIYYSQIVNDFQKGDIAEGYSVSREKKESFPLTVTSAQKNPTAFYLCASHRDETGELFFGEGSRLTVL.

J is TRBJ2-1 and V is TRBV14, with 8 bases lining up with TRBD1. Trimming cost V 4 bases and J 9 bases; bases outside gene matches: 5. The CDR3 runs to 13 residues. Germline V gene data show CDR1 as SGHDN and CDR2 as FVKESK. CDR3 in amino acids: CASSLNRGIEQFF. CDR3 in DNA: TGTGCCAGCAGCCTCAACAGGGGGATTGAGCAGTTCTTC.

The chain joins TRBV18 to TRBJ2-2; either TRBD1 or TRBD2 may supply D (5 bases each). Germline loops: CDR1 KGHSH, CDR2 LQKENI. V gave up 6 bases and J gave up 0 bases, with 11 bases separating them. The CDR3 contains 15 residues. Here the CDR3 reads CASSPGTANTGELFF. CDR3 in DNA: TGTGCCAGCTCTCCCGGGACGGCGAACACCGGGGAGCTGTTTTTT.

The chain employs TRBV12-5 and TRBJ2-7; 10 bases match TRBD1. Germline V gene data show CDR1 as LGHNT and CDR2 as FRNRAP. This CDR3 contains 19 residues. J gave up 5 bases and V 0 bases, and 16 bases lay outside the gene matches. CDR3 loop: CASGLVTFNWGQGRNEQYF. CDR3 sequence (DNA): TGTGCTAGTGGTTTGGTAACGTTCAATTGGGGACAGGGGAGAAACGAGCAGTACTTC.

The CDR3 coding sequence is TGTGCCAGCAGCCCGGACAGGGCCCCCTATGGCTACACCTTC. Translated, it gives CASSPDRAPYGYTF. The chain uses TRBV11-2 and TRBJ1-2; 8 positions match TRBD1. Germline CDR1 reads SGHAT; CDR2 reads FQNNGV. The CDR3 extends over 14 amino acids. The V and J ends lost 5 bases and 4 bases, in that order; junction bases with no gene match: 6.

V gene TRBV4-1 combines with J gene TRBJ1-1; D remains ambiguous. The length of the CDR3 is 14 residues. CDR1 is MGHRA, CDR2 YSYEKL, per germline. Trimming took off 1 base at V and 2 bases at J, with 8 bases between the two ends. The CDR3 DNA reads TGCGCCAGCAGCCAAGTAACGCGAAACACTGAAGCTTTCTTT. This codes for CASSQVTRNTEAFF.